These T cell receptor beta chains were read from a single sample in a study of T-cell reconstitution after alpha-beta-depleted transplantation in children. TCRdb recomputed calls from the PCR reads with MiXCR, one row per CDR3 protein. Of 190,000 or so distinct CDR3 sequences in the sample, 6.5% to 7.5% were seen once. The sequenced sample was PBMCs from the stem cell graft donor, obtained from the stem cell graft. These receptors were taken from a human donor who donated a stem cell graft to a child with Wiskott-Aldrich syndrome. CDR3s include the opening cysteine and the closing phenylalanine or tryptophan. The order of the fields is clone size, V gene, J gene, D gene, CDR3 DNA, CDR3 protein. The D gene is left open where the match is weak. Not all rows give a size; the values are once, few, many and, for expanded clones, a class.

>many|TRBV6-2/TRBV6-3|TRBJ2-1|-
TGTGCCAGCAGGGGCCGTGGTAGCGGCTCTAAGGTAAATGAGCAGTTCTTC
CASRGRGSGSKVNEQFF
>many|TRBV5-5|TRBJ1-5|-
TGTGCCAGCAGCTTGGGGTGGAGGATCTATAGCAATCAGCCCCAGCATTTT
CASSLGWRIYSNQPQHF
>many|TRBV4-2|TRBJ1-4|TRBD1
TGTGCCAGCAGCCAAATGACAGGGACAACTAATGAAAAACTGTTTTTT
CASSQMTGTTNEKLFF
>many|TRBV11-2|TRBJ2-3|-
TGTGCCAGCAGCCGGACAGGGGTACGGGGGGGCTCTAGCACAGATACGCAGTATTTT
CASSRTGVRGGSSTDTQYF
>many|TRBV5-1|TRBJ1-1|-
TGCGCCAGCAGCTTGGAAGGGGCCCCTGAAGCTTTCTTT
CASSLEGAPEAFF
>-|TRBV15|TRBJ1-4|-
TGTGCCACCAGCAGAGGAGTACAGGACTCAACTAATGAAAAACTGTTTTTT
CATSRGVQDSTNEKLFF
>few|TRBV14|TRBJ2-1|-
TGTGCCAGCAGCCTACGGACAGCGACCTTATTAAATGAGCAGTTCTTC
CASSLRTATLLNEQFF
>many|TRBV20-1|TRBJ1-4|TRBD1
TGCAGTGCTAGAGATTCGACCAAAACAGGGGGGGGTGAAAAACTGTTTTTT
CSARDSTKTGGGEKLFF
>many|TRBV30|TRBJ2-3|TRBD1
TGTGCCTGGGGGACAGGGACCCGCACAGATACGCAGTATTTT
CAWGTGTRTDTQYF
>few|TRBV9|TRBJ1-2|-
TGTGCCAGCAGCGCGTCTCGAAACTATGGCTACACCTTC
CASSASRNYGYTF
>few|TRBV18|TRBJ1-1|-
TGTGCCAGCTCATCACGGGGTTGGGTCGGGCGGAACACTGAAGCTTTCTTT
CASSSRGWVGRNTEAFF
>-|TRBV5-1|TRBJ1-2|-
TGCGCCAGCAGCTTGGATATAGGGGGAAACTATGGCTACACCTTC
CASSLDIGGNYGYTF
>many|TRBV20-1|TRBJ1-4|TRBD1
TGCAGTGCTAGGGACAGGGGGCCTGGAAAACTGTTTTTT
CSARDRGPGKLFF
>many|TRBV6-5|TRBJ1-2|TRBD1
TGTGCCAGCAGTTGGGGACAGGGTTTGGCTGGCTACACCTTC
CASSWGQGLAGYTF
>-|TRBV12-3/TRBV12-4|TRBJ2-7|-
TGTGCCACCGGGTTCGGGACTTACTACGAGCAGTACTTC
CATGFGTYYEQYF
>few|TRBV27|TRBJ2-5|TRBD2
TGTGCCAGCAGAAGACTAGCGGGGGGTGTAGAGACCCAGTACTTC
CASRRLAGGVETQYF
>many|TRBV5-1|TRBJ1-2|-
TGCGCCAGCAGCTTGGCCGTGACTAACTATGGCTACACCTTC
CASSLAVTNYGYTF
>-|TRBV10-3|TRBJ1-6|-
TGTGCCATCAGTGAGGGCAGTTATTCACCCCTCCACTTT
CAISEGSYSPLHF
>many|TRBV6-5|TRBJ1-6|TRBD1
TGTGCCAGCAGCCATTCGACAGGGGATAATTCACCCCTCCACTTT
CASSHSTGDNSPLHF
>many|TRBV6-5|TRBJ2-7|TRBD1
TGTGCCAGCAGTTACGAGGCAGGGGGAGACGAGCAGTACTTC
CASSYEAGGDEQYF
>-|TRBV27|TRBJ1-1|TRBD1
TGTGCCAGCAGTCCAAGACAGGGAAGGCCTGAAGCTTTCTTT
CASSPRQGRPEAFF
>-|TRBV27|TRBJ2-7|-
TGTGCCAGCAGTTTTAGCGCAGGGCGCGAGCAGTACTTC
CASSFSAGREQYF